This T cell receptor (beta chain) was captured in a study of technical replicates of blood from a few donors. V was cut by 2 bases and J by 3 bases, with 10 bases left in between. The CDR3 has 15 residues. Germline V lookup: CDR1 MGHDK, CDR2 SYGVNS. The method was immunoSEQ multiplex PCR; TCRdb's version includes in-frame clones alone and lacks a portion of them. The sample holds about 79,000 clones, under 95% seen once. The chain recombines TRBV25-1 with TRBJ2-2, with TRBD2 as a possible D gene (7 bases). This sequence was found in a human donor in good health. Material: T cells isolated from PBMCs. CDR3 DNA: TGTGCCAGCAGTGAAAGGGGGGGATACACCGGGGAGCTGTTTTTT. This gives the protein CASSERGGYTGELFF.